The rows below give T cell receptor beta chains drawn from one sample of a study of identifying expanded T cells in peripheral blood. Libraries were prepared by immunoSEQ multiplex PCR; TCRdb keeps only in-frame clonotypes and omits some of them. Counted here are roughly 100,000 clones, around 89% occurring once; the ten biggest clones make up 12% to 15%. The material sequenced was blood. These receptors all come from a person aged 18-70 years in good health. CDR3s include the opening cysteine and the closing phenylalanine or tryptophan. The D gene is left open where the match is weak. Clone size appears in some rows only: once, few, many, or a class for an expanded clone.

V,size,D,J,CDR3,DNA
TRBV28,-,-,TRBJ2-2,CAALENTGELFF,TGTGCCGCTCTCGAGAACACCGGGGAGCTGTTTTTT
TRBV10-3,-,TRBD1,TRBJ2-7,CAIKRDSSYEQYF,TGTGCCATTAAACGGGACAGCTCCTACGAGCAGTACTTC
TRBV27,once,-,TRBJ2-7,CASSLTGVSLYEQYF,TGTGCCAGCAGTCTAACGGGAGTTTCGTTGTACGAGCAGTACTTC
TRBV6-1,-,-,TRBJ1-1,CASKEGHQSTEAFF,TGTGCCAGCAAAGAGGGACACCAAAGCACTGAAGCTTTCTTT
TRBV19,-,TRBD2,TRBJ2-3,CASSIVAGEDTQYF,TGTGCCAGTAGTATAGTAGCGGGAGAAGATACGCAGTATTTT
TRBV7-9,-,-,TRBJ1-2,CASSSDGGYGYTF,TGTGCCAGCAGCTCGGACGGTGGGTATGGCTACACCTTC
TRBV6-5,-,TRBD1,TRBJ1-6,CASSHRGGFSPLHF,TGTGCCAGCAGCCACAGGGGTGGCTTTTCACCCCTCCACTTT
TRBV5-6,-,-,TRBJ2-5,CASSLIAIQETQYF,TGTGCCAGCAGCCTGATCGCTATCCAAGAGACCCAGTACTTC
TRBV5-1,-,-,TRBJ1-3,CASSLGPPNTIYF,TGCGCCAGCAGCTTGGGACCGCCAAACACCATATATTTT
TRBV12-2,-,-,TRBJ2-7,CASRLAEGALREQYF,TGTGCAAGTCGCCTAGCAGAGGGGGCCCTTCGCGAGCAGTACTTC
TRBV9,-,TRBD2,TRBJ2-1,CASSLVTSGEQFF,TGTGCCAGCAGCCTAGTGACTAGCGGGGAACAGTTCTTC
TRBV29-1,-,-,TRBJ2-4,CSVDGGAKNIQYF,TGCAGCGTTGATGGGGGAGCCAAAAACATTCAGTACTTC
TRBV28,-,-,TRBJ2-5,CASSSSGGLETQYF,TGTGCCAGCAGTTCCTCCGGGGGCCTAGAGACCCAGTACTTC
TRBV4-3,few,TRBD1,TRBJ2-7,CASSQDWGTGEQYF,TGCGCCAGCAGCCAAGATTGGGGGACAGGGGAGCAGTACTTC
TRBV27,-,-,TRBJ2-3,CASSFGTRDTQYF,TGTGCCAGCAGTTTCGGTACCAGAGATACGCAGTATTTT
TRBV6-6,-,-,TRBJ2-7,CASSYSPRRNEQYF,TGTGCCAGCAGTTACTCTCCCCGTCGGAACGAGCAGTACTTC
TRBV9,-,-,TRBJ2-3,CASSPRSPNTDTQYF,TGTGCCAGCAGCCCGAGGTCCCCCAACACAGATACGCAGTATTTT
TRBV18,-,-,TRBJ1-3,CASSPPSAGVGNTIYF,TGTGCCAGCTCACCACCGTCGGCGGGCGTTGGAAACACCATATATTTT
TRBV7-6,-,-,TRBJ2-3,CASSPGPTDTQYF,TGTGCCAGCAGCCCTGGACCTACAGATACGCAGTATTTT
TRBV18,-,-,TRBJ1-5,CASSEAHSNQPQHF,TGTGCCAGCTCCGAAGCCCATAGCAATCAGCCCCAGCATTTT